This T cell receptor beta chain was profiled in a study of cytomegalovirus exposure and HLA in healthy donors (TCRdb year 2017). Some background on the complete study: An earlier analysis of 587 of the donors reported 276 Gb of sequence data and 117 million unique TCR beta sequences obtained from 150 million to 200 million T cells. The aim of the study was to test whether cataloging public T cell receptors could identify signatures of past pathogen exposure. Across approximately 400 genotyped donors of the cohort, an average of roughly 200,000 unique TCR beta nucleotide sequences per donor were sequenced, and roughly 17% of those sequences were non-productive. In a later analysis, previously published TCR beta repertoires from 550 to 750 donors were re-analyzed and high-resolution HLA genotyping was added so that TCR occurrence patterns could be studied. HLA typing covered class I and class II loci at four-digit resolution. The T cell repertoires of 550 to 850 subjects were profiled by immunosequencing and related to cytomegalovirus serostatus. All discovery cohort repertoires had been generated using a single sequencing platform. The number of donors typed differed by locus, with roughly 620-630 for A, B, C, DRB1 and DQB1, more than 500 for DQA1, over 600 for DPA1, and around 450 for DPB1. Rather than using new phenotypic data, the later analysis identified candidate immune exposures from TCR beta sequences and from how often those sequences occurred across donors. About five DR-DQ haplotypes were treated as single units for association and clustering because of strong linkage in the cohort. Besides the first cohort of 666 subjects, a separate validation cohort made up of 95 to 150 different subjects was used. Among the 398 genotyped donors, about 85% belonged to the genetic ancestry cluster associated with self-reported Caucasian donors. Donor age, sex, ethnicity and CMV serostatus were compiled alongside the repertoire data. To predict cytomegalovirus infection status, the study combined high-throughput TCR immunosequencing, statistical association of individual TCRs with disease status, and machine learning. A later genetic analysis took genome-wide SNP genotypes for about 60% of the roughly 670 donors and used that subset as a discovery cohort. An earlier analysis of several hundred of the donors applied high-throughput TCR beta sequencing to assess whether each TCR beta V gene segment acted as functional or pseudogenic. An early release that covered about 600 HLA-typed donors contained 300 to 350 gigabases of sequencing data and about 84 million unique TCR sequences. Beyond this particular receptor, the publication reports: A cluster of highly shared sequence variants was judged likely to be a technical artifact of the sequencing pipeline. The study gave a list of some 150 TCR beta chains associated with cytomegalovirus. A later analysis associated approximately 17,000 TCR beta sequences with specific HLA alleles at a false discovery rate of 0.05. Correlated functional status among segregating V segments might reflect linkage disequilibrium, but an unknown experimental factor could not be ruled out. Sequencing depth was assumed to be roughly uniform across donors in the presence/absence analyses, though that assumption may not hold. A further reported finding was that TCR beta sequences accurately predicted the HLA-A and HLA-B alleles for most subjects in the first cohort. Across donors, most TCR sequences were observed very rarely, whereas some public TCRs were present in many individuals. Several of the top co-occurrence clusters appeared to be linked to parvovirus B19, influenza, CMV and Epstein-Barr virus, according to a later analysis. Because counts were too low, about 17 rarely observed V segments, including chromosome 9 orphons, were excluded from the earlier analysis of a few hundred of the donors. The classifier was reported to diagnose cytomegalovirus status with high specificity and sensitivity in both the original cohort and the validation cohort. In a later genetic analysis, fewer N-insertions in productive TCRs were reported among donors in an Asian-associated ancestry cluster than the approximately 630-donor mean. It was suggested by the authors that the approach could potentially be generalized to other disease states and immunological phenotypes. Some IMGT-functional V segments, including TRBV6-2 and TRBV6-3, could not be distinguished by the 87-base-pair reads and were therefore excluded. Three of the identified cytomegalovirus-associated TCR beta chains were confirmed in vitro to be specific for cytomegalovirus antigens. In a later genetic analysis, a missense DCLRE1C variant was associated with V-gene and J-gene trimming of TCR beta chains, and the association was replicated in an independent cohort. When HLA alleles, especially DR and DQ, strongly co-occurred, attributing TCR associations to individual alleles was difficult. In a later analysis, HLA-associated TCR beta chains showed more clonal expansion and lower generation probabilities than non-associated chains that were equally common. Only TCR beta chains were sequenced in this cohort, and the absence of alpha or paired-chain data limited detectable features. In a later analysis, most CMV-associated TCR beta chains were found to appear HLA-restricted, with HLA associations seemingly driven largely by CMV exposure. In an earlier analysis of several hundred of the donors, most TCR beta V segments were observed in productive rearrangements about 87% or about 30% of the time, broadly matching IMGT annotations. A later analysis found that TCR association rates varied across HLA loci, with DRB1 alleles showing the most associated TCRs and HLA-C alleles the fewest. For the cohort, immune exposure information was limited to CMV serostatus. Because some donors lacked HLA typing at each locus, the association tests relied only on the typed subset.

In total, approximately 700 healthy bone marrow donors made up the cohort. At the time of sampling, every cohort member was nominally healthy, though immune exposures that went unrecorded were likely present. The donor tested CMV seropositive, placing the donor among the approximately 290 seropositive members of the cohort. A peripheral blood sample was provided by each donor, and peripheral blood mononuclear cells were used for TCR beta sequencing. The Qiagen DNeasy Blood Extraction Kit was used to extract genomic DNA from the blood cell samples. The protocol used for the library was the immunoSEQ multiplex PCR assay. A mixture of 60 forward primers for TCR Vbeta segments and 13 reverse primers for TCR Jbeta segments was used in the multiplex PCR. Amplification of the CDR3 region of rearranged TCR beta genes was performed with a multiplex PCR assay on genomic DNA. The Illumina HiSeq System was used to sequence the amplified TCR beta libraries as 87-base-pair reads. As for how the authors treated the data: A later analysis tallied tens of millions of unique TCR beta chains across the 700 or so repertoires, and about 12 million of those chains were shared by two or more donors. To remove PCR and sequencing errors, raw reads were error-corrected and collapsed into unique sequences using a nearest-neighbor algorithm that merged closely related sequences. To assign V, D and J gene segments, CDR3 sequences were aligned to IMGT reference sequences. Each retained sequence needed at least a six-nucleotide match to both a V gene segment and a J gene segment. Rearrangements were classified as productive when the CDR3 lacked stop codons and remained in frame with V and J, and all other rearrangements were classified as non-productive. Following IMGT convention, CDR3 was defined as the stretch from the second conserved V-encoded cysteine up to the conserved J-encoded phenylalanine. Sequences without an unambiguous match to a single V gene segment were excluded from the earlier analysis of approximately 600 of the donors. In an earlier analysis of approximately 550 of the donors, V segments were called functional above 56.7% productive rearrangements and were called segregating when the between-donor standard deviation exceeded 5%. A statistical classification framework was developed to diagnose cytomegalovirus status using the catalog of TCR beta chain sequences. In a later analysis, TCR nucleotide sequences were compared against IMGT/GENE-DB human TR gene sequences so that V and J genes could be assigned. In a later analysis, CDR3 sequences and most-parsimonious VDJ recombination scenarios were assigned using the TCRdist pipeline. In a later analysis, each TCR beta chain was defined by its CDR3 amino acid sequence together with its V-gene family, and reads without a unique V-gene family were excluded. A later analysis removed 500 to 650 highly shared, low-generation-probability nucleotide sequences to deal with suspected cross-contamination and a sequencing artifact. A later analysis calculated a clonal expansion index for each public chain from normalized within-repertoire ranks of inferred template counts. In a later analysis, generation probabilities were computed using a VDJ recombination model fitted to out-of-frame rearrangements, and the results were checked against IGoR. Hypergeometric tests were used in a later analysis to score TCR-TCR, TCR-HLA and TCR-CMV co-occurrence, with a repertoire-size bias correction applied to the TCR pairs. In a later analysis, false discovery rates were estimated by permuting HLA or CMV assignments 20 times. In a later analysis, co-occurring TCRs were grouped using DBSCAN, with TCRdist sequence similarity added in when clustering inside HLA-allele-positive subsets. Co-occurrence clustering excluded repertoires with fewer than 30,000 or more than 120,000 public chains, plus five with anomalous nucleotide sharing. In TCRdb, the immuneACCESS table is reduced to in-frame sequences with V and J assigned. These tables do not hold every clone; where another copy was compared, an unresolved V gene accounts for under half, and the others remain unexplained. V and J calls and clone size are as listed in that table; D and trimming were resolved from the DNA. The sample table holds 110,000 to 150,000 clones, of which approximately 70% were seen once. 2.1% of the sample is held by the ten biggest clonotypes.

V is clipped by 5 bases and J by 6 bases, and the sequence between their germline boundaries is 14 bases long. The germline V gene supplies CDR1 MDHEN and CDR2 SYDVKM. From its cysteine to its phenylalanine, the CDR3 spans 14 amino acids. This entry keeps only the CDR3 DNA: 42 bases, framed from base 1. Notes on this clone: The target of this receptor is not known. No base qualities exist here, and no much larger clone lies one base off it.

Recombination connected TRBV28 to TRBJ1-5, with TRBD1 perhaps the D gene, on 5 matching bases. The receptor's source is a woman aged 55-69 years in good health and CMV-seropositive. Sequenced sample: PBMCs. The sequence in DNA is TGTGCCAGCAGTCTTTTCCAGGGCAGTCAGCCCCAGCATTTT. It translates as CASSLFQGSQPQHF.